This T cell receptor beta chain was captured in a study of vaccination effects on CD4 cells after COVID-19. The protocol was immunoSEQ multiplex PCR, while the TCRdb copy is restricted to in-frame clones and leaves out a portion. Of 60,000 to 90,000 clones listed, around 80% are singletons. In regard to this clone: As yet, its antigen is unknown.

The ViraFEST assay expanded antigen-specific CD4+ T cells with viral peptide pools before sequencing. Isolating CD4+ T cells followed less than 12 days of culture. Participants were given two doses of BNT162b2 or mRNA-1273 vaccine. Trimming shortened V by 3 bases and J by 4 bases, and 12 bases separated the two germline ends. The CDR3 runs to 14 residues. Looked up from germline, CDR1 is KGHSH and CDR2 is LQKENI. The TCR sequence derives from a human donor who received a COVID-19 vaccine. Sequencing used CD4+ T cells from PBMCs cultured with HCoV-229E spike peptides, obtained after COVID-19 vaccination. The chain joins TRBV18 to TRBJ1-1; D not resolved. This CDR3 reads CASSPNAASTEAFF. In nucleotides, the CDR3 is TGTGCCAGCTCACCGAACGCGGCGTCCACTGAAGCTTTCTTT.